These 9 T cell receptor beta chains were sequenced from one sample in a study of spatial heterogeneity in lung cancer. Specified time point: sample taken at primary tumor resection. Without sorting, whole RNA was sequenced from tumor, nontumor lung or frozen PBMC. TCRdb independently ran MiXCR on the 5' RACE reads; one entry per CDR3 protein. The sample has 4,700 or so distinct CDR3 sequences; roughly a fifth are singletons. The input for sequencing was normal lung tissue next to the tumor, taken at surgery. These receptors all come from a female donor with early-stage non-small cell lung cancer.

Regarding this clonotype: This may be a read error: a much more frequent sequence differs by one nucleotide. The V and J genes are TRBV6-5 and TRBJ2-6, with no clear D. With 4 bases removed from V and 0 bases from J, the gap between germline ends came to 10 bases. Germline loops: CDR1 MNHEY, CDR2 SVGAGI. The CDR3 has 16 amino acids. DNA of the CDR3: TGTGCCAGCAGTTGCTCCTTCCGCTCTGGGGCCAACGTCCTGACTTTC. Its translation is CASSCSFRSGANVLTF.

This chain links TRBV11-2 with TRBJ2-3; D is ambiguous. This CDR3 has 10 residues. Germline assignment: CDR1 SGHAT and CDR2 FQNNGV. Trimming shortened V by 7 bases and J by 14 bases, and 13 bases separated the two germline ends. Here the CDR3 DNA reads TGTGCCAGCACCCGATTCGCAGTGTATTTT. Translation: CASTRFAVYF.

This clonotype is medium-sized (0.01 to 0.1%). The chain joins TRBV28 to TRBJ2-1; the D gene is possibly TRBD1 (5 bases). Trimming shortened V by 11 bases and J by 8 bases, and 22 bases separated the two germline ends. Germline CDR1 is MDHEN and CDR2 is SYDVKM. The CDR3 extends over 14 amino acids. The CDR3 spells CAGGRQGSRYEQFF. CDR3 sequence (DNA): TGTGCCGGCGGTAGGCAGGGCTCTAGGTATGAGCAGTTCTTC.

This clonotype was recorded many times. CDR3 sequence: CASSTFTSGGKETQYF. The CDR3 DNA reads as TGTGCCAGCAGCACCTTTACTAGCGGGGGGAAAGAGACCCAGTACTTC. This sequence joins TRBV7-2 and TRBJ2-5; 12 bases fit TRBD2. This CDR3 region has 16 residues. The trim removed 5 bases at V and 3 bases at J, leaving 7 bases unmatched. Per the germline V gene, CDR1 is SGHTA and CDR2 is FQGNSA.

CDR3 bases: TGTGCCAGCAGCTTACGGACAGGGGCTGATACGCAGTATTTT. Its protein product is CASSLRTGADTQYF. The chain uses TRBV13 and TRBJ2-3; 9 nucleotides align to TRBD1. V gave up 2 bases and J gave up 6 bases; unmatched junction bases: 3. Per the germline V gene, CDR1 is PRHDT and CDR2 is FYEKMQ (reference sequence). The CDR3 has 14 residues.

This clonotype showed up many times. The CDR3 protein is CASSLRDSNTEAFF. CDR3 in DNA: TGCGCCAGCAGCCTCCGGGATTCGAACACTGAAGCTTTCTTT. The chain uses TRBV5-1 and TRBJ1-1; D is unresolved. CDR1 and CDR2 from the germline V gene are SGHRS and YFSETQ. This CDR3 has 14 amino acids. Trimming stripped 4 bases from V and 1 base from J, with 11 bases between.

Relative to its sample, this clonotype is medium-sized. The gene calls are TRBV20-1 and TRBJ2-1; 12 bases agree with TRBD2. J was trimmed by 6 bases and V by 2 bases; bases with no gene match: 11. Per germline, CDR1 DFQATT and CDR2 SNEGSKA (reference sequence). The CDR3 loop spans 17 amino acids. The CDR3 here is CSARSLAGGSPLNEQFF. For the CDR3, the DNA is TGCAGTGCTAGAAGTCTAGCGGGAGGGTCCCCCCTCAATGAGCAGTTCTTC.

Sample share makes this clonotype medium-sized. The chain combines TRBV20-1 with TRBJ2-2; 8 bases are shared with TRBD2. Germline trimming cut 6 bases from V and 4 bases from J; bases unmatched to any gene: 7. In germline, CDR1 is DFQATT, CDR2 SNEGSKA (reference sequence). The CDR3 is 14 amino acids. CDR3 protein: CSAPLAGGTGELFF. CDR3 nucleotide sequence: TGCAGTGCCCCCCTCGCGGGAGGCACCGGGGAGCTGTTTTTT.

By sample share, this clonotype is medium-sized. The chain carries TRBV28 and TRBJ1-2; 7 positions match TRBD1. With V trimmed by 3 bases and J by 8 bases, 6 bases remained unmatched. The CDR3 extends over 13 amino acids. Germline loops: CDR1 MDHEN, CDR2 SYDVKM. The CDR3: CASSLGQGGGYTF. CDR3 nucleotide sequence: TGTGCCAGCAGTTTGGGCCAGGGGGGAGGCTACACCTTC.